The 24 T cell receptor beta chains listed next were all sequenced from one sample in a study of blood T cell repertoires in COVID-19. The data were produced by immunoSEQ multiplex PCR, yet TCRdb's version contains in-frame clones alone and is incomplete. This sample yields over 250,000 clones, of which over 75% are seen a single time; about 12% belongs to the top ten. Material: peripheral blood. These receptors originate from a woman aged 55-70 years with acute or convalescent COVID-19.

The chain links TRBV7-2 to TRBJ2-6; the match to TRBD1 covers 9 bases. The CDR3 consists of 19 residues. The trim removed 4 bases at V and 0 bases at J, leaving 10 bases unmatched. The germline CDR1 and CDR2 sequences are SGHTA and FQGNSA. CDR3 coding DNA: TGTGCCAGCAGCTCGCCCTTGACAGGGGGTGGCTCTGGGGCCAACGTCCTGACTTTC. Encoded protein: CASSSPLTGGGSGANVLTF.

The chain carries TRBV10-3 and TRBJ2-7; 13 bases line up with TRBD2. The CDR3 length is 16 residues. Trimming at V came to 4 bases and at J to 7 bases, leaving 10 bases not matched to a gene. Looked up from germline, CDR1 is ENHRY and CDR2 is SYGVKD. This CDR3 reads CAISGTGTSGAGEQYF. DNA of the CDR3: TGTGCCATCAGTGGTACCGGGACTAGCGGGGCGGGTGAGCAGTACTTC.

The V gene is TRBV5-6, the J gene TRBJ1-2; D is unresolved. V was cut by 2 bases and J by 7 bases, with 6 bases left in between. This CDR3 is built from 11 residues. The germline V gene has CDR1 SGHDT and CDR2 YYEEEE. The CDR3 nucleotides read TGTGCCAGCAGCTTCGGAGGTGGCTACACCTTC. Its protein is CASSFGGGYTF. Together with reference TRBV5-6 and TRBJ1-2, the CDR3 gives the full variable domain: DAGVTQSPTHLIKTRGQQVTLRCSPKSGHDTVSWYQQALGQGPQFIFQYYEEEERQRGNFPDRFSGHQFPNYSSELNVNALLLGDSALYLCASSFGGGYTFGSGTRLTVV.

The chain carries TRBV28 and TRBJ1-6, with TRBD1 matching 9 bases. The CDR3 contains 17 residues. Trimming cost V 4 bases and J 12 bases; bases outside gene matches: 16. Germline CDR1 reads MDHEN; CDR2 reads SYDVKM. This CDR3 reads CASSSDRGGSFNQPLHF. CDR3 nucleotides: TGTGCCAGCAGTTCAGACAGGGGGGGAAGTTTTAACCAACCCCTCCACTTT. The whole variable domain, remainder taken from reference TRBV28 and TRBJ1-6, is DVKVTQSSRYLVKRTGEKVFLECVQDMDHENMFWYRQDPGLGLRLIYFSYDVKMKEKGDIPEGYSVSREKKERFSLILESASTNQTSMYLCASSSDRGGSFNQPLHFGNGTRLTVT.

J is TRBJ2-5 and V is TRBV5-6, with TRBD1 matching 8 bases. The germline V gene encodes CDR1 SGHDT and CDR2 YYEEEE. The trim removed 4 bases at V and 5 bases at J, leaving 7 bases unmatched. The CDR3 totals 14 residues. The CDR3 DNA sequence: TGTGCCAGCAGCGGCCCAGGGGGCAGGGAGACCCAGTACTTC. This gives the protein CASSGPGGRETQYF.

V gene TRBV29-1 combines with J gene TRBJ1-5, with D possibly TRBD1 on 5 matching bases. The CDR3 is 13 amino acids. Per the germline V gene, CDR1 is SQVTM and CDR2 is ANQGSEA. V was clipped by 5 bases and J by 1 base, with 9 bases between them. The CDR3 here is CSVRDSSNQPQHF. As DNA, the CDR3 is TGCAGCGTTAGGGACTCAAGCAATCAGCCCCAGCATTTT. The whole variable domain, remainder taken from reference TRBV29-1 and TRBJ1-5, is SAVISQKPSRDICQRGTSLTIQCQVDSQVTMMFWYRQQPGQSLTLIATANQGSEATYESGFVIDKFPISRPNLTFSTLTVSNMSPEDSSIYLCSVRDSSNQPQHFGDGTRLSIL.

The chain carries TRBV7-9 and TRBJ1-1; D not certain. CDR1 and CDR2 (germline): SEHNR, FQNEAQ (reference sequence). The CDR3 totals 13 residues. Deletions cut 5 bases from V and 1 base from J, with 8 bases between. The DNA for the CDR3 is TGTGCCAGCAGCGGGCTTACGAACACTGAAGCTTTCTTT. This codes for CASSGLTNTEAFF.

V and J are TRBV6-6 and TRBJ1-2; 7 positions match TRBD1. The ends lost 7 bases at V and 4 bases at J; junction bases unmatched: 6. The CDR3 is made up of 13 amino acids. Germline assignment: CDR1 MNHNY and CDR2 SVGAGI (reference sequence). The CDR3 spells CASTDRVGYGYTF. In nucleotides, the CDR3 is TGTGCCAGCACCGACAGGGTAGGCTATGGCTACACCTTC.

The genes are TRBV7-3 and TRBJ2-5, with TRBD2 matching 11 bases. Germline V gene sequence: CDR1 SGHTA, CDR2 FQGTGA. The CDR3 has 15 amino acids. With V trimmed by 6 bases and J by 5 bases, 8 bases remained unmatched. CDR3 sequence (DNA): TGTGCCAGCAGTTATAGCGGGGGGGCACTGGAGACCCAGTACTTC. Amino acids: CASSYSGGALETQYF.

The chain joins TRBV2 to TRBJ1-2; 9 bases fit TRBD1. Trimming at V came to 1 base and at J to 3 bases, leaving 3 bases not matched to a gene. The CDR3 has 15 amino acids. The V gene's germline CDR1 is SNHLY and CDR2 FYNNEI. CDR3 in DNA: TGTGCCAGCAGTGAAGAGGGACAGGGATACTATGGCTACACCTTC. Protein: CASSEEGQGYYGYTF.

The rearrangement links TRBV28 to TRBJ1-4; 7 positions match TRBD1. This CDR3 contains 15 residues. Trimming removed 7 bases from V and 7 bases from J; junction bases left unmatched: 12. Germline values: CDR1 MDHEN, CDR2 SYDVKM. The CDR3 sequence is CASNTGELLGEKLFF. The DNA for the CDR3 is TGTGCCAGCAATACAGGGGAGCTCCTTGGTGAAAAACTGTTTTTT.

CDR3 nucleotides: TGTGCCAGCAGTCAGACAGCTAATCAGCCCCAGCATTTT. This gives the protein CASSQTANQPQHF. The V call is TRBV27, the J call TRBJ1-5; D might be TRBD1 (5 bases). The CDR3 length is 13 residues. Trimming cost V 5 bases and J 4 bases, with 9 bases left between them. The germline V gene encodes CDR1 MNHEY and CDR2 SMNVEV (reference sequence).

J is TRBJ2-7 and V is TRBV27; a possible D gene is TRBD1 (5 bases). The V gene's germline CDR1 is MNHEY and CDR2 SMNVEV (reference sequence). CDR3 length: 13 amino acids. Between the trimmed V and J ends, which lost 2 bases and 9 bases, there was a span of 14 bases. This CDR3 is CASSLAGPTGQYF. The DNA of the CDR3 is TGTGCCAGCAGTTTAGCAGGGCCTACGGGGCAGTACTTC.

The chain has TRBV15 and TRBJ2-3; 13 bases map to TRBD2. CDR3 length equals 16 residues. The V gene's germline CDR1 is LNHNV and CDR2 YYDKDF (reference sequence). The V gene end was trimmed by 1 base and the J gene end by 5 bases; junction bases not matched to a gene: 3. This CDR3 reads CATSRGLAGGRDTQYF. CDR3 DNA sequence: TGTGCCACCAGCAGAGGACTAGCGGGGGGACGAGATACGCAGTATTTT. Based on the CDR3 plus reference TRBV15 and TRBJ2-3, the full variable domain is DAMVIQNPRYQVTQFGKPVTLSCSQTLNHNVMYWYQQKSSQAPKLLFHYYDKDFNNEADTPDNFQSRRPNTSFCFLDIRSPGLGDTAMYLCATSRGLAGGRDTQYFGPGTRLTVL.

The rearrangement joins TRBV4-2 to TRBJ1-4; D is unclear. Deletions cut 0 bases from V and 6 bases from J, with 14 bases between. The CDR3 extends over 16 amino acids. Germline lookup yields CDR1 LGHNA and CDR2 YNFKEQ. CDR3 sequence reads: CASSQDIAGDYEKLFF. The CDR3 DNA reads TGTGCCAGCAGCCAAGATATCGCGGGAGATTATGAAAAACTGTTTTTT.

The gene calls are TRBV3-1 (or the pseudogene TRBV3-2) and TRBJ2-7, with TRBD2 identical over 10 bases. Germline trimming cut 1 base from V and 2 bases from J; bases unmatched to any gene: 11. The CDR3 sequence is 18 residues long. Germline V gene sequence: CDR1 LGHDT, CDR2 YNNKEL (reference sequence). CDR3 amino acids: CASSQVERGTSVAYEQYF. The CDR3 nucleotides are TGTGCCAGCAGCCAAGTAGAAAGGGGGACTAGCGTAGCCTACGAGCAGTACTTC.

The rearrangement uses TRBV28 and TRBJ2-1; TRBD2 aligns across 12 bases. The germline gives CDR1 MDHEN, CDR2 SYDVKM. This CDR3 spans 15 amino acids. J gave up 8 bases and V 5 bases, and 7 bases lay outside the gene matches. The CDR3 is CASSLLAGGGDEQFF. CDR3 nucleotide sequence: TGTGCCAGCAGTCTACTAGCGGGGGGCGGGGATGAGCAGTTCTTC. Complete variable domain (other parts from reference TRBV28 and TRBJ2-1): DVKVTQSSRYLVKRTGEKVFLECVQDMDHENMFWYRQDPGLGLRLIYFSYDVKMKEKGDIPEGYSVSREKKERFSLILESASTNQTSMYLCASSLLAGGGDEQFFGPGTRLTVL.

Here the CDR3 reads CASSGLGATGYTF. The DNA for the CDR3 is TGTGCCAGCAGTGGTCTGGGGGCGACGGGCTACACCTTC. The rearrangement joins TRBV2 to TRBJ1-2, with D possibly being TRBD1 (6 bases). The CDR3 totals 13 residues. V lost 4 bases, J lost 8 bases, and 14 bases lay in between. Germline CDR1 and CDR2: SNHLY and FYNNEI.

The chain is built from TRBV11-3 and TRBJ2-5; D is ambiguous. The length of the CDR3 is 15 residues. The V gene lost 0 bases and the J gene lost 1 base, with 9 bases spanning the gap. Germline-derived CDR1 and CDR2 are SGHNT and YENEEA. The CDR3 loop is CASSLDTSSQETQYF. In nucleotides, the CDR3 is TGTGCCAGCAGCTTAGATACATCCTCCCAAGAGACCCAGTACTTC.

The chain employs TRBV28 and TRBJ1-2; TRBD1 agrees at 9 bases. This CDR3 comprises 19 residues. In germline, CDR1 is MDHEN, CDR2 SYDVKM. With V trimmed by 10 bases and J by 0 bases, 21 bases remained unmatched. The CDR3 region is CATSLPSYDRGYTNYGYTF. The DNA of the CDR3 is TGTGCCACCTCACTCCCAAGCTATGACAGGGGGTACACTAACTATGGCTACACCTTC.

The chain combines TRBV2 with TRBJ1-2; 10 bases agree with TRBD1. The germline V gene has CDR1 SNHLY and CDR2 FYNNEI. V was clipped by 4 bases and J by 1 base; unmatched bases: 9. The CDR3 is 17 amino acids. In nucleotides, the CDR3 is TGTGCCAGCAGTGCGACAGGGGGCAGGGTGCGTAACTATGGCTACACCTTC. Translating gives CASSATGGRVRNYGYTF. Full variable domain (outside the CDR3, taken from reference TRBV2 and TRBJ1-2): EPEVTQTPSHQVTQMGQEVILRCVPISNHLYFYWYRQILGQKVEFLVSFYNNEISEKSEIFDDQFSVERPDGSNFTLKIRSTKLEDSAMYFCASSATGGRVRNYGYTFGSGTRLTVV.

The chain combines TRBV4-2 with TRBJ2-7, with 9 bases matching TRBD2. CDR1 is LGHNA and CDR2 is YNFKEQ in the germline V gene. The CDR3 has 12 amino acids. Losses at the gene ends were 4 bases for V and 7 bases for J; bases not matched to a gene: 2. The CDR3: CASSPLAGEQYF. The CDR3 region has the DNA TGTGCCAGCAGCCCTCTAGCGGGGGAGCAGTACTTC.

The J gene is TRBJ2-5, the V gene TRBV18; the D gene is possibly TRBD2 (5 bases). This CDR3 contains 13 residues. Trimming took 6 bases from V and 5 from J, leaving 13 bases between them. Germline V gives CDR1 KGHSH, CDR2 LQKENI. The CDR3 loop is CASSRGLQETQYF. The CDR3 DNA is TGTGCCAGCTCTCGAGGGTTGCAGGAGACCCAGTACTTC.

The chain has TRBV7-8 and TRBJ1-5; 9 bases are shared with TRBD1. This CDR3 is built from 16 residues. Per germline, CDR1 SGHVS and CDR2 FQNEAQ. V gave up 4 bases and J gave up 7 bases; unmatched junction bases: 11. The CDR3 is CASSSRWDRVVQPQHF. DNA of the CDR3: TGTGCCAGCAGCTCGCGCTGGGACAGGGTTGTCCAGCCCCAGCATTTT.